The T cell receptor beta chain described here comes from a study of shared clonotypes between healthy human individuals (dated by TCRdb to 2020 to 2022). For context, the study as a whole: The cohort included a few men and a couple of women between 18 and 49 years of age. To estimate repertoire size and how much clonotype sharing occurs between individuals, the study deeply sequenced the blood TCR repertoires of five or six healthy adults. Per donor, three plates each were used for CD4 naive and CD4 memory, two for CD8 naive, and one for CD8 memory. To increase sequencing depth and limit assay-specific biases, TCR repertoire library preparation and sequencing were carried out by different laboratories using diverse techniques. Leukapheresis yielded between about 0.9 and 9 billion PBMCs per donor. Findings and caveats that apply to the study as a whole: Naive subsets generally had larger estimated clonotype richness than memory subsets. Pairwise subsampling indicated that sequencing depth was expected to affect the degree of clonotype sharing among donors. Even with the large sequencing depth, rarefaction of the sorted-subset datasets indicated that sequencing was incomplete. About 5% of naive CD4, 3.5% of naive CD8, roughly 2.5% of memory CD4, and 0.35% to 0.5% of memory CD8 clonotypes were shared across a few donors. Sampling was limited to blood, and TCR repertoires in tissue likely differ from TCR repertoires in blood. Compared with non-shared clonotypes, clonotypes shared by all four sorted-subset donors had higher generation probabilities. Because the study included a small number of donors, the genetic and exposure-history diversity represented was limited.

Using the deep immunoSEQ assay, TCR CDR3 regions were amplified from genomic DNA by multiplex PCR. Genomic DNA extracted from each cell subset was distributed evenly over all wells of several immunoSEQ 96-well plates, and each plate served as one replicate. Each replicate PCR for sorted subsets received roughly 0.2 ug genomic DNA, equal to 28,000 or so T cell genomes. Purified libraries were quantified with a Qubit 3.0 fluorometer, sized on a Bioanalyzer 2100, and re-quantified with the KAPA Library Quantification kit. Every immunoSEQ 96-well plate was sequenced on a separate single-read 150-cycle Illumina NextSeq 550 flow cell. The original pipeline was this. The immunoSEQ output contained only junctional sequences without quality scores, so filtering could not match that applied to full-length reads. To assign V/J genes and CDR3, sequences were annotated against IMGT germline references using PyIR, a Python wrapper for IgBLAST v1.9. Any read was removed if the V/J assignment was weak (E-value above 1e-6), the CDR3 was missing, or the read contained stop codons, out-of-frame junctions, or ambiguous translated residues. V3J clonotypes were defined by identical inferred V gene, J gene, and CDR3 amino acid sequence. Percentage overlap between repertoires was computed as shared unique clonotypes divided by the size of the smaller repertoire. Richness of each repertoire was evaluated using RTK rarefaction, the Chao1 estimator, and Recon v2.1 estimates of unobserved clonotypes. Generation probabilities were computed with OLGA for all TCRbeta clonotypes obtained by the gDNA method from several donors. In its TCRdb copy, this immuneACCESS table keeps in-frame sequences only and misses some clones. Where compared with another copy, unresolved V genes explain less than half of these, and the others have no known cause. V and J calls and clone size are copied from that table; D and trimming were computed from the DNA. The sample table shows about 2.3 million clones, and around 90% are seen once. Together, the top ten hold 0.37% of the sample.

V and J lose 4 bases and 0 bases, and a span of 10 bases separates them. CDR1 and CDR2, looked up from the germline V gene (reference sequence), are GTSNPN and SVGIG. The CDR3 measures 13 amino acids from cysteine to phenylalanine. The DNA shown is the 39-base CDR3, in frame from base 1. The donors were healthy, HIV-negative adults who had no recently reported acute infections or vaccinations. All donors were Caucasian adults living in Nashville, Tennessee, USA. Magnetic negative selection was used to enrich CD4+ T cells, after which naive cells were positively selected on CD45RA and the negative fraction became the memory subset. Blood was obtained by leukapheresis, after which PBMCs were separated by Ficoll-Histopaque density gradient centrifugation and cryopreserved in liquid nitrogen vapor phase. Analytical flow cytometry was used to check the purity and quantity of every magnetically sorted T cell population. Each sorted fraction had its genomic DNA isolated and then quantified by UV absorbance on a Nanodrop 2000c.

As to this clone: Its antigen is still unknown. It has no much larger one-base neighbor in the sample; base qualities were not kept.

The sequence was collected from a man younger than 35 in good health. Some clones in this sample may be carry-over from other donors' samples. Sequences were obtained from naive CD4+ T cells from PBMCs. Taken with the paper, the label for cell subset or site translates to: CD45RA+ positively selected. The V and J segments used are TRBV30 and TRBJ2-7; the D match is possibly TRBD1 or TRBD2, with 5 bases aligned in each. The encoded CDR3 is CAWTGTGSYEQYF. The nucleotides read TGTGCCTGGACCGGGACGGGCTCCTACGAGCAGTACTTC.